These T cell receptor beta chains were read from a single sample in a study of shared clonotypes between healthy human individuals. Generated by immunoSEQ multiplex PCR, the TCRdb table keeps only in-frame clones and is missing some. The sample shows about 2.3 million clones, more than 85% of them seen only once. Sequences were obtained from naive CD4+ T cells from PBMCs. Receptors originate from a man between 18 and 35 years old in good health. Some clones in this sample may be carry-over from other donors' samples. The CDR3 runs from the conserved cysteine through the conserved F or W. D genes are given only for firm matches. Where a row states a size, it is once, few, many or the class of an expanded clone; other rows omit it.

v_call	d_call	j_call	clone_size	cdr3_aa	cdr3_nt
TRBV10-3	-	TRBJ2-1	-	CAISPQRDSGSYNEQFF	TGTGCCATCAGTCCACAAAGGGACTCTGGCTCCTACAATGAGCAGTTCTTC
TRBV18	-	TRBJ1-2	-	CASSPLRGEAGYTF	TGTGCCAGCTCACCACTCCGCGGGGAAGCTGGCTACACCTTC
TRBV7-8	-	TRBJ2-6	few	CASSLAPGGGANVLTF	TGTGCCAGCAGCTTAGCCCCCGGCGGTGGGGCCAACGTCCTGACTTTC
TRBV23-1	-	TRBJ2-6	-	CASSQFVIGPSGANVLTF	TGCGCCAGCAGTCAATTCGTGATCGGGCCCTCTGGGGCCAACGTCCTGACTTTC
TRBV20-1	TRBD1	TRBJ1-1	-	CSAHGGGAFF	TGCAGCGCCCACGGAGGGGGCGCTTTCTTT
TRBV6-1	TRBD1	TRBJ2-5	-	CASRGTGGQETQYF	TGTGCCAGCAGGGGGACAGGGGGTCAAGAGACCCAGTACTTC
TRBV7-2	TRBD2	TRBJ2-1	-	CASSPLTSVRYNEQFF	TGTGCCAGCAGCCCGTTGACTAGCGTACGCTACAATGAGCAGTTCTTC
TRBV28	-	TRBJ1-5	-	CASSPPQGLGVSNQPQHF	TGTGCCAGCAGTCCCCCACAGGGTTTGGGAGTCAGCAATCAGCCCCAGCATTTT
TRBV28	TRBD1	TRBJ1-2	-	CASTPSGTGGILGYTF	TGTGCCAGCACCCCCTCAGGGACAGGGGGGATTCTTGGCTACACCTTC
TRBV28	TRBD1	TRBJ2-2	-	CASSFDRGSHTGELFF	TGTGCCAGCAGTTTCGACAGGGGTTCGCACACCGGGGAGCTGTTTTTT
TRBV18	-	TRBJ1-1	-	CATLGSLNTEAFF	TGTGCCACCCTGGGGTCCCTGAACACTGAAGCTTTCTTT
TRBV6-5	-	TRBJ2-3	-	CASSYSQRSTDTQYF	TGTGCCAGCAGTTACAGTCAGCGGAGCACAGATACGCAGTATTTT
TRBV28	TRBD1	TRBJ2-7	-	CASSTDRGPNEQYF	TGTGCCAGCAGTACAGACAGGGGGCCTAACGAGCAGTACTTC
TRBV7-9	-	TRBJ2-3	-	CAADRDTDTQYF	TGTGCCGCCGACAGAGACACAGATACGCAGTATTTT
TRBV7-3	-	TRBJ2-2	-	CASSLSPLNTGELFF	TGTGCCAGCAGCTTATCCCCCCTTAACACCGGGGAGCTGTTTTTT
TRBV4-1	-	TRBJ2-6	-	CASSQGGYGTSGANVLTF	TGCGCCAGCAGCCAAGGCGGTTATGGGACGAGTGGGGCCAACGTCCTGACTTTC
TRBV5-1	TRBD1	TRBJ1-4	-	CASSLGQGGEKLFF	TGCGCCAGCAGCTTGGGGCAGGGGGGAGAAAAACTGTTTTTT
TRBV6-1	-	TRBJ2-5	-	CASPRGGGPQETQYF	TGTGCCAGTCCCCGAGGGGGGGGCCCTCAAGAGACCCAGTACTTC
TRBV4-3	TRBD2	TRBJ2-3	-	CASSQSSGSTDTQYF	TGCGCCAGCAGCCAATCTAGCGGGAGTACAGATACGCAGTATTTT
TRBV28	-	TRBJ2-5	-	CASSLESPGTQYF	TGTGCCAGCAGTTTAGAATCTCCAGGGACCCAGTACTTC
TRBV9	-	TRBJ2-7	-	CASSVEEAALYEQYF	TGTGCCAGCAGCGTAGAAGAAGCGGCTCTCTACGAGCAGTACTTC
TRBV18	-	TRBJ2-1	-	CASSPGVADYGEQFF	TGTGCCAGCTCACCCGGGGTAGCGGACTATGGGGAGCAGTTCTTC
TRBV5-4	TRBD2	TRBJ2-2	once	CASSPSPSGSSFTGELFF	TGTGCCAGCAGCCCTTCACCTAGCGGGAGCTCGTTCACCGGGGAGCTGTTTTTT
TRBV11-3	-	TRBJ2-7	-	CASIPSPGPKGDLSPYEQYF	TGTGCCAGCATCCCAAGCCCGGGTCCCAAAGGGGACCTAAGCCCCTACGAGCAGTACTTC
TRBV5-1	-	TRBJ2-4	-	CASSLAPPKDIQYF	TGCGCCAGCAGCTTGGCCCCACCTAAGGACATTCAGTACTTC
TRBV7-3	-	TRBJ2-5	-	CASSLNGPHHGETQYF	TGTGCCAGCAGCTTAAACGGGCCGCATCATGGAGAGACCCAGTACTTC
TRBV6-1	-	TRBJ1-4	-	CASSLAATNEKLFF	TGTGCCAGCAGCCTGGCGGCAACTAATGAAAAACTGTTTTTT
TRBV28	-	TRBJ1-2	-	CASIRSGAPGYTF	TGTGCCAGCATAAGGTCGGGGGCCCCTGGCTACACCTTC
TRBV14	-	TRBJ2-5	-	CASSQDLGVKETQYF	TGTGCCAGCAGCCAAGATTTAGGGGTGAAAGAGACCCAGTACTTC
TRBV28	-	TRBJ2-4	-	CASVGSTGKTNIQYF	TGTGCCAGCGTGGGGTCCACAGGGAAGACAAACATTCAGTACTTC
TRBV28	-	TRBJ1-4	-	CASSSSQAFNEKLFF	TGTGCCAGCAGCTCGTCGCAAGCTTTTAATGAAAAACTGTTTTTT
TRBV5-6	TRBD2	TRBJ2-3	-	CASSLELRGAQDTDTQYF	TGTGCCAGCAGCTTGGAATTGCGGGGGGCGCAGGACACAGATACGCAGTATTTT
TRBV10-3	-	TRBJ1-2	-	CAISAGSGFGGYTF	TGTGCCATCAGTGCAGGGAGCGGGTTCGGAGGCTACACCTTC
TRBV15	-	TRBJ2-7	-	CATRGSVGGLPYEQYF	TGTGCCACCAGGGGGAGCGTGGGCGGGCTCCCCTACGAGCAGTACTTC
TRBV28	TRBD2	TRBJ2-1	-	CATEEPGSGRAYNEQFF	TGTGCCACCGAAGAACCGGGCAGCGGGAGAGCATACAATGAGCAGTTCTTC
TRBV28	-	TRBJ1-5	-	CASRGSGQPQHF	TGTGCCAGCAGGGGTTCGGGTCAGCCCCAGCATTTT
TRBV21-1	-	TRBJ2-4	-	CASSLRGPLDPQNIQYF	TGTGCCAGCAGCCTACGGGGGCCATTGGACCCCCAAAACATTCAGTACTTC
TRBV7-2	-	TRBJ1-1	-	CASSLARGVWTEAFF	TGTGCCAGCAGCTTAGCGCGAGGGGTCTGGACTGAAGCTTTCTTT
TRBV6-1	-	TRBJ1-2	-	CASSENLASYGYTF	TGTGCCAGCAGTGAAAATCTGGCCTCCTATGGCTACACCTTC
TRBV19	-	TRBJ2-1	once	CASNPATNYNEQFF	TGTGCCAGTAATCCCGCAACCAACTACAATGAGCAGTTCTTC
TRBV11-3	-	TRBJ2-7	once	CASSLGTVLGEQYF	TGTGCCAGCAGCTTAGGGACAGTTCTAGGGGAGCAGTACTTC
TRBV28	TRBD1	TRBJ2-7	-	CASSPRPGQGYEQYF	TGTGCCAGCAGCCCCCGCCCGGGACAGGGCTACGAGCAGTACTTC
TRBV29-1	-	TRBJ2-7	-	CSGGRGHYEQYF	TGCAGCGGAGGACGGGGACACTACGAGCAGTACTTC
TRBV7-8	TRBD2	TRBJ2-1	-	CASSLRTSLSSYNEQFF	TGTGCCAGCAGCCTACGGACTAGCCTCTCCTCCTACAATGAGCAGTTCTTC
TRBV6-4	TRBD1	TRBJ1-2	-	CASSPTGLHYGYTF	TGTGCCAGCAGCCCGACAGGGCTCCACTATGGCTACACCTTC
TRBV6-4	-	TRBJ2-3	-	CASSAVVTDTQYF	TGTGCCAGCAGTGCGGTGGTAACGGATACGCAGTATTTT
TRBV28	TRBD1	TRBJ2-3	-	CASSSRGQGADTQYF	TGTGCCAGCAGTTCCCGGGGACAGGGGGCCGATACGCAGTATTTT
TRBV28	-	TRBJ2-2	-	CASRKQGNGELFF	TGTGCCAGCAGAAAACAGGGAAACGGGGAGCTGTTTTTT
TRBV5-1	-	TRBJ1-1	-	CASSLEGRGNTEAFF	TGCGCCAGCAGCTTGGAGGGCAGGGGGAACACTGAAGCTTTCTTT
TRBV27	-	TRBJ1-5	-	CASSFRSTGFRKDQPQHF	TGTGCCAGCAGTTTTCGTTCTACAGGATTTCGTAAGGATCAGCCCCAGCATTTT
TRBV5-1	TRBD2	TRBJ2-5	-	CASSPGIGGETQYF	TGCGCCAGCAGCCCGGGGATCGGGGGGGAGACCCAGTACTTC
TRBV11-2	-	TRBJ2-3	-	CASSLDQGTDTQYF	TGTGCCAGCAGCTTAGACCAGGGGACAGATACGCAGTATTTT
TRBV7-3	TRBD1	TRBJ2-1	-	CASSLGQDNEQFF	TGTGCCAGCAGCCTGGGACAGGACAATGAGCAGTTCTTC
TRBV29-1	-	TRBJ1-3	-	CSVEGTGFSGNTIYF	TGCAGCGTTGAAGGAACAGGGTTCTCTGGAAACACCATATATTTT
TRBV11-2	-	TRBJ2-7	-	CASSLDSGWPPGTEQYF	TGTGCCAGCAGCTTAGATTCGGGCTGGCCGCCGGGGACCGAGCAGTACTTC